Sequencing of this TCR beta chain was carried out in a study of blood T cell repertoires in COVID-19. Turning to the study itself: Collection of acute and convalescent COVID-19 samples took place in the United States, Italy and Spain. T cells, B-cell-depleted T cells, or PBMCs supplied cDNA or gDNA.

Germline V CDR1 and CDR2: KGHSH, LQKENI. Between the trimmed V and J ends, which lost 3 bases and 0 bases, there was a span of 11 bases. This CDR3 spans 15 amino acids. In the authors' workflow: Reference gene primer amplification yielded estimated nucleated cell counts. Data came from immunoSEQ multiplex PCR; TCRdb stores just in-frame clones and leaves some out. V and J calls and clone size are given by that table; D and trimming were obtained from the DNA. The sample lists fewer than 150,000 clones; 70% to 90% were seen once. V and J are TRBV18 and TRBJ2-5, with D possibly TRBD1 on 6 matching bases. Sequences were obtained from peripheral blood. The TCR originated in a human donor in a cohort sampled during active COVID-19. The CDR3 here is CASSPNRVNQETQYF. The CDR3, as DNA: TGTGCCAGCTCACCTAACAGGGTAAACCAAGAGACCCAGTACTTC.